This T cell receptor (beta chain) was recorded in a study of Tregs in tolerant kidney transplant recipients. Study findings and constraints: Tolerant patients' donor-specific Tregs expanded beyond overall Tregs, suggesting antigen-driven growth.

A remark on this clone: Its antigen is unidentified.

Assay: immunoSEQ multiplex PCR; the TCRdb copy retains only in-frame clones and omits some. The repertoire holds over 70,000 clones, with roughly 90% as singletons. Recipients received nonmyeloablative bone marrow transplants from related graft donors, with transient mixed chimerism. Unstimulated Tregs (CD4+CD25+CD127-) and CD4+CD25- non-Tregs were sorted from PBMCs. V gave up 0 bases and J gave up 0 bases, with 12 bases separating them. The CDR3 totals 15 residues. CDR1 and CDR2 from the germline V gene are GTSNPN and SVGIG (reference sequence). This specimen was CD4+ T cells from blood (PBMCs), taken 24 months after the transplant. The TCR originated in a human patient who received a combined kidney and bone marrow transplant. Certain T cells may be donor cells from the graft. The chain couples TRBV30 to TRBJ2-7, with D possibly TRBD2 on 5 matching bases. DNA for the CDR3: TGTGCCTGGAGTGTAAGGTTTGCGGGCTCCTACGAGCAGTACTTC. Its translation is CAWSVRFAGSYEQYF. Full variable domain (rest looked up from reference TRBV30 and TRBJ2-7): SQTIHQWPATLVQPVGSPLSLECTVEGTSNPNLYWYRQAAGRGLQLLFYSVGIGQISSEVPQNLSASRPQDRQFILSSKKLLLSDSGFYLCAWSVRFAGSYEQYFGPGTRLTVT.